The next 10 T cell receptor beta chains were all read from a single sample in a study of blood T cell repertoires in COVID-19. Sequencing was performed with immunoSEQ multiplex PCR; in TCRdb, only in-frame clones are kept and a portion is missing. The sample comprises about 50,000 clones, around 90% of which are singletons, and almost 4% rests with the top ten. The sample was peripheral blood. The source is a human donor in a cohort sampled during active COVID-19.

This chain joins TRBV30 and TRBJ2-7; tentative D call: TRBD2 (5 bases). Per germline, CDR1 GTSNPN and CDR2 SVGIG (reference sequence). The CDR3 sequence is 14 residues long. V was cut by 0 bases and J by 2 bases, with 11 bases left in between. The CDR3 bases are TGTGCCTGGAGTGTATCCAGCGGACCCTACGAGCAGTACTTC. It is translated as CAWSVSSGPYEQYF.

This clone appeared a single time. J is TRBJ1-6 and V is TRBV5-5, with 11 bases lining up with TRBD1. The germline gives CDR1 SGHKS, CDR2 YYEKEE (reference sequence). The CDR3 is made up of 13 amino acids. The junction had 0 bases not matched to a gene; V was cut back by 4 bases and J by 9 bases. The CDR3 loop is CASSGQGASPLHF. DNA of the CDR3: TGTGCCAGCAGCGGACAGGGGGCTTCACCCCTCCACTTT.

The chain recombines TRBV29-1 with TRBJ2-2; weak D call: TRBD2 (6 bases). Between the trimmed V and J ends, which lost 4 bases and 5 bases, there was a span of 11 bases. Germline CDR1 and CDR2: SQVTM and ANQGSEA. The CDR3 length is 13 residues. The CDR3 coding sequence is TGCAGCGTTGGTCGGGAGAGGACCGGGGAGCTGTTTTTT. Translated: CSVGRERTGELFF.

The chain recombines TRBV19 with TRBJ1-6; 10 bases align to TRBD1. The V and J ends lost 6 bases and 7 bases, in that order; junction bases with no gene match: 6. The CDR3 is 15 amino acids. Germline lookup yields CDR1 LNHDA and CDR2 SQIVND (reference sequence). This chain's CDR3 is CASRVPGQGNSPLHF. Here the CDR3 DNA reads TGTGCCAGTAGGGTCCCGGGACAGGGGAATTCACCCCTCCACTTT.

The chain has TRBV28 and TRBJ2-7; 7 bases are shared with TRBD2. The germline V gene encodes CDR1 MDHEN and CDR2 SYDVKM. This CDR3 has 15 amino acids. J lost 1 base, V lost 3 bases, and 6 bases had no gene match. The CDR3 nucleotides are TGTGCCAGCAGTTTGCCAGGGAGGGCGTCCTACGAGCAGTACTTC. This encodes CASSLPGRASYEQYF.

The chain uses TRBV4-1 and TRBJ2-5; possible D gene TRBD2, 6 bases. Looked up from germline, CDR1 is MGHRA and CDR2 is YSYEKL. The CDR3 consists of 16 residues. V was trimmed by 1 base and J by 7 bases, leaving 19 bases between them. CDR3 in amino acids: CASSQAEATRRGTQYF. The CDR3 nucleotides read TGCGCCAGCAGCCAAGCTGAAGCGACGCGGAGGGGGACCCAGTACTTC.

The chain employs TRBV3-1 (or the pseudogene TRBV3-2) and TRBJ2-5; D is unclear. V was cut by 0 bases and J by 0 bases, with 5 bases left in between. The CDR3 is made up of 14 amino acids. Germline values: CDR1 LGHDT, CDR2 YNNKEL (reference sequence). The CDR3 region has the DNA TGTGCCAGCAGCCAAGAACTTTACCAAGAGACCCAGTACTTC. Protein: CASSQELYQETQYF.

This chain uses TRBV28 with TRBJ2-5; D uncertain. Germline V gene data show CDR1 as MDHEN and CDR2 as SYDVKM. The CDR3 runs to 14 residues. With 3 bases removed from V and 0 bases from J, the gap between germline ends came to 8 bases. This CDR3 is CASSFRAYQETQYF. The CDR3 DNA reads TGTGCCAGCAGTTTCAGAGCGTACCAAGAGACCCAGTACTTC.

As for this clone: At one end the junction does not follow the germline gene, possibly because of a read error. The rearrangement joins TRBV20-1 to TRBJ2-5; the match to TRBD2 covers 7 bases. Germline-derived CDR1 and CDR2 are DFQATT and SNEGSKA (reference sequence). The CDR3 length is 11 residues. As DNA, the CDR3 is TGCAGTGCTAGAGACCCCGGGGGGAGTAACTTC. Translation gives CSARDPGGSNF.

The chain couples TRBV20-1 to TRBJ1-2; D is unclear. Germline V gene sequence: CDR1 DFQATT, CDR2 SNEGSKA (reference sequence). This CDR3 is 13 amino acids long. The ends were cut back, 3 bases at V and 0 bases at J, with 8 bases in the middle. In nucleotides, the CDR3 is TGCAGTGCTAGTCACCCGGCTAACTATGGCTACACCTTC. Its translation: CSASHPANYGYTF.